Listed here is a single T cell receptor (beta chain). Antigen: not known. Trimming left V 8 bases short and J 0 bases short, with 8 bases between. From germline, CDR1 is MNHNY and CDR2 SVGAGI (reference sequence). The length of the CDR3 is 13 residues. Produced via immunoSEQ multiplex PCR; TCRdb's table is partial and in-frame only. Here the sample spans approximately 61,000 clones, about nine tenths being singletons. This sample was taken from a study of T cells in localized non-small cell lung cancer. Overall study results and limits: Appearing in adjacent lung were a median about 50 of the top 100 tumor clones. Measurement of T cell clonality placed uninvolved adjacent lung highest, above the level in tumor. Heterogeneity stays possible, as sequencing covered only one tumor region.

Here the sequenced sample was peripheral blood, taken before any cancer treatment. This receptor was taken from a woman between 40 and 69 years old with stage I lung adenocarcinoma. V usage is TRBV6-6 and J usage is TRBJ1-5; D unresolved. The CDR3 protein is CASGRDSNQPQHF. In DNA form, the CDR3 reads TGTGCCAGCGGACGTGATAGCAATCAGCCCCAGCATTTT.